The 20 T cell receptor beta chains presented below share a single source sample, sequenced in a study of OX40 agonist ivuxolimab in advanced cancers. The method was immunoSEQ multiplex PCR; TCRdb's version includes in-frame clones alone and lacks a portion of them. The repertoire holds about 46,000 clones, with about 89% as singletons. Sample: CD4+ or CD8+ T cells sorted from blood, taken in a trial of the OX40 agonist ivuxolimab. The source is an adult with an advanced solid tumor such as melanoma, head and neck, liver or kidney cancer.

This rearrangement joins TRBV27 to TRBJ2-5; D possibly corresponds to TRBD1 (5 bases). V gave up 5 bases and J gave up 6 bases, with 10 bases separating them. From germline, CDR1 is MNHEY and CDR2 SMNVEV (reference sequence). CDR3 length equals 12 residues. CDR3 nucleotides: TGTGCCAGCAGTCCCAGGGTACAGACCCAGTACTTC. Its protein is CASSPRVQTQYF.

This chain joins TRBV20-1 and TRBJ2-7; possibly TRBD1 for D (5 bases). The CDR3 runs 11 residues. Germline CDR1 and CDR2: DFQATT and SNEGSKA (reference sequence). CDR3 residues: CSPGRGYEQYF. The CDR3 nucleotides read TGCAGCCCGGGTAGGGGCTACGAGCAGTACTTC.

The sample holds one count of this clone. This chain joins TRBV13 and TRBJ2-5, with TRBD1 as a possible D gene (6 bases). Trimming took off 11 bases at V and 7 bases at J, with 20 bases between the two ends. Germline V gives CDR1 PRHDT, CDR2 FYEKMQ (reference sequence). CDR3 length: 13 amino acids. CDR3 DNA: TGTGCCGGGGGCGAGGGGCCGTCGGGGACCCAGTACTTC. Translating it yields CAGGEGPSGTQYF.

The chain has TRBV9 and TRBJ2-1; 8 nucleotides agree with TRBD2. The junction had 3 bases not matched to a gene; V was cut back by 0 bases and J by 10 bases. Germline CDR1 reads SGDLS; CDR2 reads YYNGEE. The CDR3 runs 13 residues. CDR3 sequence reads: CASSVATGGEQFF. CDR3 DNA sequence: TGTGCCAGCAGCGTAGCTACGGGGGGGGAGCAGTTCTTC.

The chain joins TRBV2 to TRBJ2-7, with 10 bases aligning to TRBD1. The germline CDR1 and CDR2 sequences are SNHLY and FYNNEI. The CDR3 extends over 16 amino acids. V was pared by 2 bases and J by 2 bases, with 6 bases of the junction left unmatched. The CDR3 region has the DNA TGTGCCAGCAGTGAACCCCGGGACAGGGGCACCTACGAGCAGTACTTC. This translates into CASSEPRDRGTYEQYF.

V gene TRBV11-2 combines with J gene TRBJ2-7; 10 positions agree with TRBD1. From germline, CDR1 is SGHAT and CDR2 FQNNGV. Losses at the gene ends were 2 bases for V and 5 bases for J; bases not matched to a gene: 12. CDR3 size: 17 residues. The CDR3 nucleotides read TGTGCCAGCAGCTTAATAGGTACGGGACAGGGGACCGACGAGCAGTACTTC. This translates into CASSLIGTGQGTDEQYF.

The rearrangement joins TRBV7-2 to TRBJ2-7, with 8 nucleotides matching TRBD2. Trimming at V came to 3 bases and at J to 0 bases, leaving 7 bases not matched to a gene. The CDR3 is 16 amino acids. In germline, CDR1 is SGHTA, CDR2 FQGNSA. CDR3 DNA: TGTGCCAGCAGCTTCACCAGCGGGGGCAGCTCCTACGAGCAGTACTTC. Its translation: CASSFTSGGSSYEQYF.

V gene TRBV7-3 combines with J gene TRBJ2-1; D is perhaps TRBD2 (5 bases). V was clipped by 2 bases and J by 0 bases, with 14 bases between them. The CDR3 sequence is 17 residues long. Germline CDR1 SGHTA, CDR2 FQGTGA. CDR3 nucleotides: TGTGCCAGCAGCTTAGATTCTAGCCGGAGCTCCTACAATGAGCAGTTCTTC. This gives the protein CASSLDSSRSSYNEQFF.

The chain employs TRBV9 and TRBJ2-3, with 8 bases lining up with TRBD2. Trimming cost V 4 bases and J 14 bases; bases outside gene matches: 15. The V gene's germline CDR1 is SGDLS and CDR2 YYNGEE. The CDR3 has 14 residues. The chain's CDR3 is CASSPPGLDVAWYF. The CDR3, as DNA: TGTGCCAGCAGCCCCCCGGGACTAGATGTAGCTTGGTATTTT.

The gene calls are TRBV28 and TRBJ2-7; TRBD1 aligns across 8 bases. The germline gives CDR1 MDHEN, CDR2 SYDVKM. This CDR3 has 14 residues. V was pared by 6 bases and J by 7 bases, with 11 bases of the junction left unmatched. In DNA, the CDR3 is TGTGCCAGCAGGGAACGGGACAGGTGGTGGGAGCAGTACTTC. Its translation: CASRERDRWWEQYF.

The CDR3 protein is CASSLLAGGDNEQFF. DNA of the CDR3: TGTGCCAGCAGCCTACTAGCGGGAGGGGACAATGAGCAGTTCTTC. This chain joins TRBV11-2 and TRBJ2-1; 13 nucleotides line up with TRBD2. The CDR3 totals 15 residues. Germline V gene lookup returns CDR1 SGHAT and CDR2 FQNNGV. The ends lost 5 bases at V and 5 bases at J; junction bases unmatched: 3.

This chain joins TRBV28 and TRBJ1-2, with D perhaps TRBD1 (6 bases). The germline V and J ends were trimmed by 5 bases and 4 bases, with 17 bases remaining between them. The CDR3 sequence is 15 residues long. The germline V gene encodes CDR1 MDHEN and CDR2 SYDVKM. Here the CDR3 DNA reads TGTGCCAGCAGTCCCCGGGACACCAGCGCCTATGGCTACACCTTC. Protein: CASSPRDTSAYGYTF.

V usage is TRBV2 and J usage is TRBJ1-5; 7 bases agree with TRBD1. CDR1 and CDR2 (germline): SNHLY, FYNNEI. The V and J ends lost 4 bases and 1 base, in that order; junction bases with no gene match: 1. The CDR3 consists of 14 residues. CDR3 amino acids: CASSGGQSNQPQHF. The CDR3 region has the DNA TGTGCCAGCAGTGGGGGACAGAGCAATCAGCCCCAGCATTTT.

V gene TRBV2 combines with J gene TRBJ2-3; D ambiguous. Germline V gene sequence: CDR1 SNHLY, CDR2 FYNNEI. The CDR3 loop spans 14 amino acids. V lost 7 bases to trimming and J lost 4 bases, with 15 bases between them. The CDR3 sequence: CASNGQVEPDTQYF. The CDR3 DNA reads TGTGCCAGCAACGGGCAGGTTGAACCAGATACGCAGTATTTT.

The gene calls are TRBV19 and TRBJ2-1, with D perhaps matching TRBD1 (7 bases). The V gene's germline CDR1 is LNHDA and CDR2 SQIVND (reference sequence). This CDR3 region has 14 residues. Trimming pared 5 bases from V and 3 bases from J, leaving 11 bases between. The CDR3 nucleotides read TGTGCCAGTAGTGGAGGGGGCGACTACAATGAGCAGTTCTTC. Its protein product is CASSGGGDYNEQFF.

J is TRBJ2-5 and V is TRBV11-2; TRBD2 matches at 7 bases. The CDR3 loop spans 16 amino acids. Germline CDR1 SGHAT, CDR2 FQNNGV. J lost 5 bases, V lost 0 bases, and 9 bases had no gene match. CDR3 in DNA: TGTGCCAGCAGCTTAGAATATGGCGGGAGCGAGGAGACCCAGTACTTC. It translates to CASSLEYGGSEETQYF.

The rearrangement joins TRBV7-2 to TRBJ2-3; the match to TRBD1 covers 9 bases. V gave up 5 bases and J gave up 1 base; unmatched junction bases: 7. The CDR3 contains 16 residues. Germline assignment: CDR1 SGHTA and CDR2 FQGNSA. CDR3 bases: TGTGCCAGCAGCACGGACAGGGGATGGGGCACAGATACGCAGTATTTT. It specifies CASSTDRGWGTDTQYF.

This clone was detected only once. V and J are TRBV5-1 and TRBJ2-5; D ambiguous. The CDR3 runs 12 residues. Germline values: CDR1 SGHRS, CDR2 YFSETQ. Deletions cut 0 bases from V and 5 bases from J, with 5 bases between. The CDR3 region is CASSLDFETQYF. CDR3 in DNA: TGCGCCAGCAGCTTGGACTTTGAGACCCAGTACTTC.

The chain employs TRBV15 and TRBJ2-3; 11 nucleotides align to TRBD2. The CDR3 is made up of 16 amino acids. With 0 bases clipped from V and 7 bases from J, the junction kept 6 bases outside the gene matches. From germline, CDR1 is LNHNV and CDR2 YYDKDF (reference sequence). DNA of the CDR3: TGTGCCACCAGCAGAGATCTCCTAGCGGGGGGACATACGCAGTATTTT. Amino acid sequence: CATSRDLLAGGHTQYF. The variable domain in full, with the rest retrieved from reference TRBV15 and TRBJ2-3, is DAMVIQNPRYQVTQFGKPVTLSCSQTLNHNVMYWYQQKSSQAPKLLFHYYDKDFNNEADTPDNFQSRRPNTSFCFLDIRSPGLGDTAMYLCATSRDLLAGGHTQYFGPGTRLTVL.

The chain recombines TRBV11-2 with TRBJ2-5, with 7 bases lining up with TRBD2. This CDR3 is built from 15 residues. Germline CDR1 reads SGHAT; CDR2 reads FQNNGV. The J segment lost 5 bases and the V segment lost 5 bases, leaving 11 bases of the junction unmatched. The CDR3 sequence: CASSIGLGGTETQYF. The DNA of the CDR3 is TGTGCCAGCAGCATCGGACTAGGAGGGACGGAGACCCAGTACTTC. Drawing the rest from reference TRBV11-2 and TRBJ2-5, the complete variable domain is EAGVAQSPRYKIIEKRQSVAFWCNPISGHATLYWYQQILGQGPKLLIQFQNNGVVDDSQLPKDRFSAERLKGVDSTLKIQPAKLEDSAVYLCASSIGLGGTETQYFGPGTRLLVL.